Following are 25 T cell receptor beta chains from one sample sequenced in a study of vaccination and CD4 T cells after COVID-19. Specified treatment: approximately 9-day PBMC culture with coronavirus spike peptide pools or control peptides (ViraFEST assay). Which antigens these TCRs recognize remains unknown. The Oncomine TCR Beta short-read assay generated sequence data from the DNA of cultured CD4+ T cells. TCRdb used MiXCR to reprocess the PCR reads, holding one entry per CDR3 protein. Found here are about 7,300 distinct CDR3 sequences, about half of them singletons; the top ten hold approximately 35%. The sample comprised CD4+ T cells from blood, cultured in vitro. These receptors originate from a human donor who had recovered from COVID-19.

There are a few counts of this clonotype. The CDR3 DNA follows: TGTGCCAGCAGTTACACGGTACGCGACAGGCTCTACGAGCAGTACTTC. Amino acids: CASSYTVRDRLYEQYF. The V gene is TRBV6-2 or TRBV6-3, the J gene TRBJ2-7; possibly TRBD1 for D (6 bases). There are 16 residues in the CDR3. Between the trimmed V and J ends, which lost 2 bases and 3 bases, there was a span of 17 bases. The germline gives CDR1 MNHEY, CDR2 SVGEGT.

This sequence joins TRBV6-5 and TRBJ2-2, with D unresolved. Germline V gives CDR1 MNHEY, CDR2 SVGAGI. V was pared by 2 bases and J by 7 bases, with 8 bases between. This CDR3 is 13 amino acids long. The CDR3 coding sequence is TGTGCCAGCAGTTACCCCCGAGGCGGGGAGCTGTTTTTT. Translation gives CASSYPRGGELFF.

The chain combines TRBV6-5 with TRBJ2-7; tentative D call: TRBD1 (6 bases). V lost 2 bases to trimming and J lost 7 bases, with 9 bases between them. The germline V gene encodes CDR1 MNHEY and CDR2 SVGAGI. This CDR3 spans 12 amino acids. The CDR3 region is CASSYGTFEQYF. The CDR3, as DNA: TGTGCCAGCAGTTACGGGACATTTGAGCAGTACTTC.

This clonotype was found a few times. The chain uses TRBV20-1 and TRBJ2-2, with 10 bases aligning to TRBD2. With V trimmed by 3 bases and J by 8 bases, 9 bases remained unmatched. The length of the CDR3 is 15 residues. Germline loops: CDR1 DFQATT, CDR2 SNEGSKA (reference sequence). The DNA for the CDR3 is TGCAGTGCTAGGCCCCAGCGGGGGGGCCAAGGGGAGCTGTTTTTT. It encodes CSARPQRGGQGELFF.

The chain recombines TRBV5-1 with TRBJ2-7; D could derive from TRBD1 or TRBD2 (6 bases each). This CDR3 has 17 amino acids. V gave up 3 bases and J gave up 5 bases, with 24 bases separating them. Germline lookup yields CDR1 SGHRS and CDR2 YFSETQ. CDR3 region: CASSSGGGLAPSDEQYF. The CDR3 DNA sequence: TGCGCCAGCAGCTCCGGAGGGGGGCTAGCGCCTAGCGACGAGCAGTACTTC.

This clonotype came up a few times. The chain couples TRBV23-1 to TRBJ2-7, with 9 bases identical to TRBD1. TRBV23-1 is noted as an ORF with a role that remains uncertain. Trimming at V came to 3 bases and at J to 5 bases, leaving 11 bases not matched to a gene. The CDR3 contains 16 residues. The CDR3 DNA reads TGCGCCAGCAGTCATTCGATAGGACAGGGGTCGAACGAGCAGTACTTC. Translating it yields CASSHSIGQGSNEQYF.

J is TRBJ1-1 and V is TRBV19, with 8 bases fitting TRBD1. CDR1 is LNHDA and CDR2 is SQIVND in the germline V gene (reference sequence). V was pared by 9 bases and J by 0 bases, with 9 bases of the junction left unmatched. CDR3 size: 15 residues. CDR3 in amino acids: CASAGQAALNTEAFF. The CDR3 DNA reads as TGTGCCAGCGCGGGACAGGCCGCCTTGAACACTGAAGCTTTCTTT.

The sample holds a few counts of this clonotype. The rearrangement uses TRBV11-2 and TRBJ2-5; 10 nucleotides line up with TRBD1. The CDR3 is 17 amino acids. In germline, CDR1 is SGHAT, CDR2 FQNNGV. J was trimmed by 3 bases and V by 5 bases; bases with no gene match: 12. The CDR3 coding sequence is TGTGCCAGCAGCCCGGGACAGGGGTGGGAAATGGAAGAGACCCAGTACTTC. Translation: CASSPGQGWEMEETQYF.

The rearrangement links TRBV7-9 to TRBJ1-2; TRBD1 agrees at 7 bases. J was trimmed by 8 bases and V by 5 bases; bases with no gene match: 8. Germline lookup yields CDR1 SEHNR and CDR2 FQNEAQ (reference sequence). The CDR3 sequence is 13 residues long. The CDR3 nucleotides read TGTGCCAGCAGCCTCGACAGGGCGCGAGGCTACACCTTC. It encodes CASSLDRARGYTF.

This clonotype has more than one count but fewer than ten. The rearrangement joins TRBV20-1 to TRBJ2-3; no firm D call. V lost 2 bases and J 0 bases, leaving 9 bases between the germline ends. In germline, CDR1 is DFQATT, CDR2 SNEGSKA (reference sequence). The CDR3 is made up of 14 amino acids. DNA for the CDR3: TGCAGTGCTAGATTCCTGCCGAGCACAGATACGCAGTATTTT. This sequence encodes CSARFLPSTDTQYF.

There are a few counts of this clonotype. The rearrangement uses TRBV27 and TRBJ2-3, with D possibly being TRBD1 or TRBD2 (5 bases each). The CDR3 is made up of 12 amino acids. From germline, CDR1 is MNHEY and CDR2 SMNVEV (reference sequence). Trimming cost V 5 bases and J 14 bases, with 17 bases left between them. The CDR3 region has the DNA TGTGCCAGCAGTCCGTTGCCGGGACGGCTGTATTTT. Protein product: CASSPLPGRLYF.

This clonotype appeared a single time. V and J are TRBV20-1 and TRBJ2-7; D is undetermined. The germline CDR1 and CDR2 sequences are DFQATT and SNEGSKA (reference sequence). CDR3 length equals 12 residues. Trimming shortened V by 6 bases and J by 2 bases, and 11 bases separated the two germline ends. The CDR3 nucleotides read TGCAGTGCGTCCAGAAGAACCTACGAGCAGTACTTC. Protein sequence: CSASRRTYEQYF.

The CDR3 is CSALRGARDTQYF. DNA for the CDR3: TGCAGTGCCCTAAGGGGGGCCAGGGATACGCAGTATTTT. The chain combines TRBV20-1 with TRBJ2-3; D is perhaps TRBD1 or TRBD2 (6 bases each). V dropped 6 bases and J dropped 6 bases, with 16 bases sitting between them. Germline CDR1 and CDR2: DFQATT and SNEGSKA (reference sequence). The CDR3 totals 13 residues.

This clonotype has a handful of counts. The chain uses TRBV30 and TRBJ2-6; weak D call: TRBD1 (5 bases). The germline gives CDR1 GTSNPN, CDR2 SVGIG (reference sequence). The CDR3 spans 18 residues. V lost 2 bases and J lost 4, with 21 bases in between. CDR3 bases: TGTGCCTGGAGTACTAAGTCTGCAGGGATCATCGGGGCCAACGTCCTGACTTTC. Translation gives CAWSTKSAGIIGANVLTF.

The chain recombines TRBV28 with TRBJ2-1; TRBD2 matches 8 bases. The germline V gene has CDR1 MDHEN and CDR2 SYDVKM. This CDR3 is 14 amino acids long. J was trimmed by 8 bases and V by 5 bases; bases with no gene match: 8. DNA of the CDR3: TGTGCCAGCAGTACTAGCGGTATTATCGATGAGCAGTTCTTC. It is translated as CASSTSGIIDEQFF.

V and J are TRBV12-3 or TRBV12-4 and TRBJ1-4, with D maybe TRBD1 (5 bases). The CDR3 has 17 amino acids. V lost 6 bases and J lost 9, with 26 bases in between. Written as DNA, the CDR3 is TGTGCCAGCAGCCTAGGGTCGGGGACGCCTCAGGAGCAAAAACTGTTTTTT. Its translation is CASSLGSGTPQEQKLFF.

This clonotype came up a few times. The chain uses TRBV7-2 and TRBJ2-5; a weak D match, TRBD1 (6 bases). The CDR3 runs 15 residues. Trimming cost V 4 bases and J 4 bases, with 16 bases left between them. Germline CDR1 and CDR2: SGHTA and FQGNSA. CDR3 bases: TGTGCCAGCAGCTCCCAACAGGGTGTTTCAGAGACCCAGTACTTC. It yields the protein CASSSQQGVSETQYF. Together with reference TRBV7-2 and TRBJ2-5, the CDR3 gives the full variable domain: GAGVSQSPSNKVTEKGKDVELRCDPISGHTALYWYRQSLGQGLEFLIYFQGNSAPDKSGLPSDRFSAERTGGSVSTLTIQRTQQEDSAVYLCASSSQQGVSETQYFGPGTRLLVL.

The chain has TRBV4-1 and TRBJ1-1; no firm D call. This CDR3 comprises 17 residues. Between the trimmed V and J ends, which lost 0 bases and 1 base, there was a span of 15 bases. In germline, CDR1 is MGHRA, CDR2 YSYEKL. CDR3 bases: TGCGCCAGCAGCCAAGATCCCTTGGTTGGAAGGAACACTGAAGCTTTCTTT. Translating gives CASSQDPLVGRNTEAFF.

The CDR3 spells CSARPPSGGAGEQFF. The DNA for the CDR3 is TGCAGTGCTAGACCACCTAGCGGGGGGGCAGGGGAGCAGTTCTTC. The chain couples TRBV20-1 to TRBJ2-1, with 12 bases aligning to TRBD2. J was trimmed by 10 bases and V by 2 bases; bases with no gene match: 9. The V gene's germline CDR1 is DFQATT and CDR2 SNEGSKA (reference sequence). This CDR3 is 15 amino acids long.

This clonotype has a single count. The chain recombines TRBV6-1 with TRBJ1-2, with D possibly being TRBD1 (5 bases). This CDR3 has 11 amino acids. Germline V gives CDR1 MNHNS, CDR2 SASEGT. Trimming pared 6 bases from V and 8 bases from J, leaving 10 bases between. As DNA, the CDR3 is TGTGCCAGCAGCAGCAGGGACGGCTACACCTTC. Translating gives CASSSRDGYTF.

The rearrangement joins TRBV7-2 to TRBJ2-2; D remains ambiguous. Germline assignment: CDR1 SGHTA and CDR2 FQGNSA. V shed 3 bases and J shed 1 base, with 6 bases lying between them. The CDR3 is 14 residues long. This chain's CDR3 is CASSFTVNTGELFF. CDR3 DNA: TGTGCCAGCAGCTTTACAGTGAACACCGGGGAGCTGTTTTTT.

The rearrangement joins TRBV6-2 or TRBV6-3 to TRBJ1-1; D not certain. Germline V CDR1 and CDR2: MNHEY, SVGEGT. The V gene lost 5 bases and the J gene lost 6 bases, with 10 bases spanning the gap. The CDR3 contains 12 residues. The CDR3 protein is CASSRTDAEAFF. As DNA, the CDR3 is TGTGCCAGCAGTCGGACGGATGCTGAAGCTTTCTTT.

This clonotype has just a few counts. The J gene is TRBJ1-2, the V gene TRBV12-3 or TRBV12-4, with D unclear. V gave up 4 bases and J gave up 4 bases, with 7 bases separating them. The length of the CDR3 is 12 residues. The CDR3 reads CASSYSRYGYTF. DNA for the CDR3: TGTGCCAGCAGTTACTCCCGCTATGGCTACACCTTC.

The V gene is TRBV7-2, the J gene TRBJ1-2; 8 bases fit TRBD1. CDR1 and CDR2 from the germline V gene are SGHTA and FQGNSA. J was trimmed by 7 bases and V by 6 bases; bases with no gene match: 13. CDR3 length equals 15 residues. The CDR3 coding sequence is TGTGCCAGCAGTCCCGACGGACAGGGTAGACGTGGCTACACCTTC. Protein: CASSPDGQGRRGYTF.

The chain couples TRBV11-1 to TRBJ1-1; D is possibly TRBD1 (5 bases). This CDR3 comprises 14 residues. Germline loops: CDR1 SGHAT, CDR2 FQDESV (reference sequence). Trimming cost V 2 bases and J 0 bases, with 7 bases left between them. This CDR3 reads CASSLRGVNTEAFF. CDR3 DNA: TGTGCCAGCAGCTTACGAGGGGTGAACACTGAAGCTTTCTTT. The variable domain in full, completed from reference TRBV11-1 and TRBJ1-1, reads EAEVAQSPRYKITEKSQAVAFWCDPISGHATLYWYRQILGQGPELLVQFQDESVVDDSQLPKDRFSAERLKGVDSTLKIQPAELGDSAMYLCASSLRGVNTEAFFGQGTRLTVV.